This paragraph reports one T cell receptor (beta chain). Antigen unknown. The sample originates from a study of identifying expanded T cells in peripheral blood. During the collection period, no donor immune events like infections were recorded. V shed 2 bases, J shed 6 bases, and the junction held 11 bases outside the gene matches. The CDR3 sequence is 17 residues long. The germline V gene has CDR1 LNHDA and CDR2 SQIVND (reference sequence). Study-level findings and limits: Clone count variance between approximately 2-week samples rose with total template count. Differentially abundant clones: around 1.2 between replicates, 16.4 at roughly 15 days, roughly 18 at four.

Assay: immunoSEQ multiplex PCR; the TCRdb copy retains only in-frame clones and omits some. The table includes over 80,000 clones, around 87% detected once. The specimen was blood. The clonotype comes from a person between 18 and 70 years old in good health. This chain joins TRBV19 and TRBJ1-5, with 9 nucleotides matching TRBD1. CDR3 region: CASSISYGQGRRQPQHF. CDR3 nucleotide sequence: TGTGCCAGTAGTATATCGTACGGACAGGGGCGCCGTCAGCCCCAGCATTTT. The entire variable domain, with the rest obtained from reference TRBV19 and TRBJ1-5, is as follows: DGGITQSPKYLFRKEGQNVTLSCEQNLNHDAMYWYRQDPGQGLRLIYYSQIVNDFQKGDIAEGYSVSREKKESFPLTVTSAQKNPTAFYLCASSISYGQGRRQPQHFGDGTRLSIL.